This is a list of T cell receptor beta chains from one sample in a study of blood T cell repertoires in COVID-19. The method was immunoSEQ multiplex PCR; TCRdb's version includes in-frame clones alone and lacks a portion of them. The table has some 130,000 clones, 70% to 80% seen once; the top ten hold 11%. Material: peripheral blood. The receptor source for this set is a human donor in a cohort sampled during active COVID-19. The CDR3 runs from the conserved cysteine through the conserved F or W. The D gene is left open where the match is weak. Size is omitted from some rows. Given values are once, few, many or a class for expanded clones.

TGTGCCAGCAGTTTGAGGGGGCTTGAAGTGAACACTGAAGCTTTCTTT	CASSLRGLEVNTEAFF	TRBJ1-1	NA	TRBD1	TRBV27
TGCAGCGGGGCCCAGGGACAGGGGGGCGGCACGCAGTATTTT	CSGAQGQGGGTQYF	TRBJ2-3	NA	TRBD1	TRBV29-1
TGTGCCAGCAGCCGGGACAGGGGCCTCACAGATACGCAGTATTTT	CASSRDRGLTDTQYF	TRBJ2-3	NA	TRBD1	TRBV2
TGTGCCAGCAGTTATCTAACTAGCGGGGGGGCCTATGGCACAGATACGCAGTATTTT	CASSYLTSGGAYGTDTQYF	TRBJ2-3	once	TRBD2	TRBV27
TGTGCCAGCAGCCAAGGTGGCGGGGAATACAATGAGCAGTTCTTC	CASSQGGGEYNEQFF	TRBJ2-1	NA	NA	TRBV3-1/TRBV3-2
TGTGCCAGCAGCCAAGGGACTAGCGGGGGGATCCTTCAAGGGGAGACCCAGTACTTC	CASSQGTSGGILQGETQYF	TRBJ2-5	NA	TRBD2	TRBV7-7
TGTGCCAGCAGGCCCCACGGGGGGGAGCTGTTTTTT	CASRPHGGELFF	TRBJ2-2	NA	NA	TRBV12-3/TRBV12-4
TGTGCCAGCAGTCTTCACAGGGGGTCCACTGAAGCTTTCTTT	CASSLHRGSTEAFF	TRBJ1-1	NA	TRBD1	TRBV28
TGTGCCAGTAGTATTAACGGCAGGGGTTACGAGCAGTACTTC	CASSINGRGYEQYF	TRBJ2-7	NA	NA	TRBV19
TGTGCCAGCAGCTTAGAGGCAGGGAACACTGAAGCTTTCTTT	CASSLEAGNTEAFF	TRBJ1-1	NA	NA	TRBV7-9
TGTGCCTGGAGTGGGCTAGAGAGCTCCTACGAGCAGTACTTC	CAWSGLESSYEQYF	TRBJ2-7	NA	NA	TRBV30
TGTGCCAGCAGCCTTACCGCGGTTGGTGGCTACACCTTC	CASSLTAVGGYTF	TRBJ1-2	NA	NA	TRBV7-2
TGTGCCACCAGTGACCGAACTAGCGGACCCTACAATGAGCAGTTCTTC	CATSDRTSGPYNEQFF	TRBJ2-1	NA	TRBD2	TRBV24-1
TGTGCCAGCATTCCCGGGACAGGGGATCCCGAGCAGTACTTC	CASIPGTGDPEQYF	TRBJ2-7	NA	TRBD1	TRBV2
TGTGCCAGCAGCCAAAGCCTCCAAGAGACCCAGTACTTC	CASSQSLQETQYF	TRBJ2-5	NA	NA	TRBV4-2
TGCGCCAGCAGCTTGGAAGGTAGCGGGATGCAAGAGACCCAGTACTTC	CASSLEGSGMQETQYF	TRBJ2-5	NA	TRBD2	TRBV5-1
TGTGCCAGCTCACTAAGCAACTTGCCGGACACTGAAGCTTTCTTT	CASSLSNLPDTEAFF	TRBJ1-1	few	NA	TRBV18
TGTGCCAGCAGCGAGGGGACAACTACTAACTATGGCTACACCTTC	CASSEGTTTNYGYTF	TRBJ1-2	NA	NA	TRBV5-6
TGTGCCAGCAGTGTGAAACACCGCTATGGCTACACCTTC	CASSVKHRYGYTF	TRBJ1-2	NA	NA	TRBV2
TGCGCCAGCAGCTTGAGGAGACAGGGTTCCAAAAACATTCAGTACTTC	CASSLRRQGSKNIQYF	TRBJ2-4	NA	TRBD1	TRBV5-1
TGTGCCAGCAGCACAGGACAGGGAGCCAAAAACATTCAGTACTTC	CASSTGQGAKNIQYF	TRBJ2-4	NA	TRBD1	TRBV9
TGTGCCAGCAGTGACCAGCGGGGGCATTTTTCTGAAGCTTTCTTT	CASSDQRGHFSEAFF	TRBJ1-1	NA	NA	TRBV25-1
TGCGCCAGCAGCTCCGGTTTCGGGACAACTGGAAACACCATATATTTT	CASSSGFGTTGNTIYF	TRBJ1-3	NA	NA	TRBV5-1
TGTGCCAGCAGCCAAGATGGACGGCTAGCGGTTGGGGATGAGCAGTTCTTC	CASSQDGRLAVGDEQFF	TRBJ2-1	once	TRBD2	TRBV3-1/TRBV3-2
TGTGCCAGCAGCGAGAGGTCGGCCCCGGATACGCAGTATTTT	CASSERSAPDTQYF	TRBJ2-3	NA	NA	TRBV5-4
TGTGCCAGCAGTTTGGTGGGGAGGCCTAGAGCCAACAATGAGCAGTTCTTC	CASSLVGRPRANNEQFF	TRBJ2-1	once	NA	TRBV28
TGTGCCAGCAGCTCCCCAGACAGGAACCTGGAGACCCAGTACTTC	CASSSPDRNLETQYF	TRBJ2-5	NA	NA	TRBV9
TGTGCCAGCAGCGCACAGGGCTGGGAGCAGTTCTTC	CASSAQGWEQFF	TRBJ2-1	once	NA	TRBV7-9
TGTGCCAGTTACACAGGGGTCACTAACGAGCAGTACTTC	CASYTGVTNEQYF	TRBJ2-7	once	TRBD1	TRBV28
TGTGCCAGCAGCTTAGACAGGACGAGGTACCAGCATTTT	CASSLDRTRYQHF	TRBJ1-5	once	NA	TRBV7-2
TGTGCCAGCAGGCCCTCCCCGAGCTCCTACAATGAGCAGTTCTTC	CASRPSPSSYNEQFF	TRBJ2-1	NA	NA	TRBV7-9
TGTGCCAGCAGCTTGGGAGGGAGCTCCTATAATTCACCCCTCCACTTT	CASSLGGSSYNSPLHF	TRBJ1-6	once	NA	TRBV5-6
TGTGCCAGCAGCCAAGCGAGTTGGGAGGGAAACACTGAAGCTTTTTTT	CASSQASWEGNTEAFF	TRBJ1-1	NA	NA	TRBV4-2
TGTGCCAGCAGTGAAGGACAGATTAATCAGCCCCAGCATTTT	CASSEGQINQPQHF	TRBJ1-5	NA	NA	TRBV6-1
TGTGCCATCAGTGGGGACAGCTTGATCTACAATGAGCAGTTCTTC	CAISGDSLIYNEQFF	TRBJ2-1	NA	TRBD1	TRBV10-3
TGTGCCAGCAGTTACTCACAGGGGTTAAGGGAAAAACTGTTTTTT	CASSYSQGLREKLFF	TRBJ1-4	NA	TRBD1	TRBV6-2/TRBV6-3
TGTGCCAGCAGCCCCTGGACAGGCTCTGGAAACACCATATATTTT	CASSPWTGSGNTIYF	TRBJ1-3	NA	TRBD1	TRBV11-2
TGTGCCAGCAGCTTGTCGTGGACAGACCTCCAAGAGACCCAGTACTTC	CASSLSWTDLQETQYF	TRBJ2-5	NA	NA	TRBV5-5
TGTGCCAGTTCGGTCAGGTGGCAGGCACTAGCCAAAAACATTCAGTACTTC	CASSVRWQALAKNIQYF	TRBJ2-4	NA	NA	TRBV2
TGTGCCAGCAGCCCGGGGAGGGATAATGAAAAACTGTTTTTT	CASSPGRDNEKLFF	TRBJ1-4	NA	NA	TRBV5-5
TGCGCCAGCAGCCAAGGGACAGAGGCCTCCTACGAGCAGTACTTC	CASSQGTEASYEQYF	TRBJ2-7	NA	NA	TRBV4-1
TGTGCCAGCAGCCAAGACCCTCGGAGGGGGGGCCTGGGGCGCAATGAGCAGTTCTTC	CASSQDPRRGGLGRNEQFF	TRBJ2-1	NA	NA	TRBV4-2
TGTGCCAGCACTTCCATGTCCAGGGGGGAGTATGACATTCAGTACTTC	CASTSMSRGEYDIQYF	TRBJ2-4	NA	NA	TRBV5-6
TGTGCCAGCAGCCCGACGCGATCAGCGGCTAACTATGGCTACACCTTC	CASSPTRSAANYGYTF	TRBJ1-2	NA	NA	TRBV5-4
TGTGCCAGCCAGAAGGAGGCGAACACCGGGGAGCTGTTTTTT	CASQKEANTGELFF	TRBJ2-2	once	NA	TRBV6-5
TGTGCCAGCAGCCCGAGACTAGCGAACATTGAAGAGACCCAGTACTTC	CASSPRLANIEETQYF	TRBJ2-5	NA	TRBD2	TRBV7-8
TGCGCCAGCAGCTTGTTCACAGGGAACTCCTACAATGAGCAGTTCTTC	CASSLFTGNSYNEQFF	TRBJ2-1	NA	NA	TRBV5-1
TGTGCCAGCAGCCAGGGAGCGAACACGCAGTATTTT	CASSQGANTQYF	TRBJ2-3	NA	NA	TRBV3-1/TRBV3-2
TGTGCCAGCAGCCCCAGGGCCTCCCCCGGTGTCTACGAGCAGTACTTC	CASSPRASPGVYEQYF	TRBJ2-7	NA	NA	TRBV7-8
TGTGCCAGCAGCCTCGACAGTCGGCCCCTCTTC	CASSLDSRPLF	TRBJ1-2	few	NA	TRBV9